A selection of T cell receptor beta chains follows, all from one sample in a study of glioma-infiltrating T cells. From the multiplex PCR reads, TCRdb called clonotypes with MiXCR, one entry per CDR3 protein. The data hold about 190,000 distinct CDR3 sequences, with roughly a third observed a single time. Sequencing was done on a sample of glioma tissue, nonneoplastic brain tissue, or PBMCs (not recorded which). These receptors all stem from a human donor with low-grade glioma or glioblastoma, undergoing nonglioma brain surgery, or in good health (not recorded which). Both conserved end residues are part of each CDR3. The D gene is left open where the match is weak. Clone size is not always given. Where it is, it says once, few, many or a class for expanded clones.

TRBV12-3/TRBV12-4	.	.	TRBJ2-7	14	CASSFGQSNYEQYF	TGTGCCAGCAGTTTTGGGCAGTCGAACTACGAGCAGTACTTC
TRBV12-3/TRBV12-4	many	TRBD2	TRBJ2-5	15	CASSHGGGGQETQYF	TGTGCCAGCAGTCACGGCGGCGGGGGCCAAGAGACCCAGTACTTC
TRBV19	many	.	TRBJ2-7	13	CASSLGHEYEQYF	TGTGCCAGTAGTTTAGGACATGAATACGAGCAGTACTTC
TRBV28	many	.	TRBJ2-1	15	CASRVRVGHYNEQFF	TGTGCCAGCAGGGTCAGGGTGGGGCACTACAATGAGCAGTTCTTC
TRBV11-2	many	.	TRBJ1-5	15	CASSLESGSNQPQHF	TGTGCCAGCAGCTTGGAGTCAGGGAGCAATCAGCCCCAGCATTTT
TRBV5-1	many	.	TRBJ2-3	15	CASSFTTSRTDTQYF	TGCGCCAGCAGCTTTACGACTTCCCGCACAGATACGCAGTATTTT
TRBV12-3/TRBV12-4	.	.	TRBJ2-1	12	CASSPQYNEQFF	TGTGCCAGCAGTCCACAATACAATGAGCAGTTCTTC
TRBV29-1	.	TRBD2	TRBJ2-6	16	CSVVQREEAGANVLTF	TGCAGCGTTGTTCAGCGGGAGGAGGCTGGGGCCAACGTCCTGACTTTC
TRBV20-1	many	.	TRBJ2-3	14	CSAPGPLGTDTQYF	TGCAGTGCTCCAGGCCCCCTTGGGACAGATACGCAGTATTTT
TRBV12-3/TRBV12-4	.	TRBD2	TRBJ2-7	14	CASRGGSGNYEQYF	TGTGCCAGCAGGGGGGGTAGCGGGAACTACGAGCAGTACTTC
TRBV29-1	.	.	TRBJ1-4	13	CSVAIATNEKLFF	TGCAGCGTTGCAATTGCAACTAATGAAAAACTGTTTTTT
TRBV6-2/TRBV6-3	many	TRBD1	TRBJ1-1	14	CASIRQGARTEAFF	TGTGCCAGCATCCGACAGGGGGCACGAACTGAAGCTTTCTTT
TRBV27	many	TRBD2	TRBJ2-7	16	CASSFILAGGPREQYF	TGTGCCAGCAGTTTCATCCTAGCGGGAGGGCCGAGAGAGCAGTACTTC
TRBV7-2	many	.	TRBJ2-1	16	CASSLVGSSSYNEQFF	TGTGCCAGCAGCTTAGTGGGCTCTAGCTCCTACAATGAGCAGTTCTTC
TRBV2	once	.	TRBJ1-1	12	CASVGLDTEAFF	TGTGCCAGCGTGGGTTTGGACACTGAAGCTTTCTTT
TRBV6-1	.	TRBD2	TRBJ2-1	16	CASSPISGRGSDEQFF	TGTGCCAGCAGTCCCATTAGCGGGAGAGGGAGCGATGAGCAGTTCTTC
TRBV7-6	many	TRBD1	TRBJ2-3	15	CASSSQQGSTDTQYF	TGTGCCAGCAGCTCCCAACAGGGGTCAACAGATACGCAGTATTTT
TRBV29-1	many	.	TRBJ1-2	11	CSVDSYYGYTF	TGCAGCGTTGATAGTTACTATGGCTACACCTTC
TRBV14	.	TRBD2	TRBJ2-1	18	CASSSRTSGILSYNEQFF	TGTGCCAGCAGCTCTCGGACTAGCGGGATACTTTCCTACAATGAGCAGTTCTTC
TRBV27	.	.	TRBJ2-3	12	CASSVVGTHPYF	TGTGCCAGCAGCGTGGTCGGGACACACCCGTATTTT
TRBV3-1	many	TRBD2	TRBJ2-3	17	CASSLGLAGPDTDTQYF	TGTGCCAGCAGCCTCGGTCTAGCGGGCCCTGACACAGATACGCAGTATTTT
TRBV6-1	many	.	TRBJ1-1	16	CASRPGNWGLNTEAFF	TGTGCCAGCCGGCCGGGGAATTGGGGACTTAACACTGAAGCTTTCTTT
TRBV27	many	.	TRBJ2-7	14	CASKERREAYEQYF	TGTGCCAGCAAAGAGCGGAGGGAGGCCTACGAGCAGTACTTC
TRBV18	many	.	TRBJ1-1	14	CASSPPSATTEAFF	TGTGCCAGCTCACCACCATCCGCTACCACTGAAGCTTTCTTT
TRBV7-9	many	.	TRBJ2-3	14	CASSLTGTLDTQYF	TGTGCCAGCAGCTTGACGGGAACCCTAGATACGCAGTATTTT
TRBV4-2	many	.	TRBJ1-6	12	CASSQVTSPLHF	TGTGCCAGCAGCCAAGTCACTTCACCCCTCCACTTT
TRBV7-9	.	TRBD2	TRBJ2-1	17	CASSGPLTSATYNEQFF	TGTGCCAGCAGCGGGCCTCTGACTAGCGCGACTTACAACGAGCAGTTCTTC
TRBV12-3/TRBV12-4	many	TRBD2	TRBJ2-3	15	CASNLLAASTDTQYF	TGTGCCAGCAACTTGCTAGCGGCGAGCACAGATACGCAGTATTTT
TRBV7-9	few	TRBD1	TRBJ1-6	15	CASSYVLQGNSPLHF	TGTGCCAGCAGCTACGTTTTACAGGGGAATTCACCCCTCCACTTT
TRBV12-3/TRBV12-4	few	TRBD1	TRBJ2-5	14	CASRKGQGQETQYF	TGTGCCAGCAGAAAAGGACAGGGCCAAGAGACCCAGTACTTC
TRBV27	.	.	TRBJ1-1	15	CASSPRSDVGQEAFF	TGTGCCAGCAGCCCTCGGAGTGATGTCGGACAGGAAGCTTTCTTT
TRBV20-1	many	TRBD1	TRBJ2-5	15	CSARDYRGLKETQYF	TGCAGTGCTAGAGATTACAGGGGGCTTAAAGAGACCCAGTACTTC
TRBV4-1	many	TRBD1	TRBJ1-5	16	CASSQEPDRPIQPQHF	TGCGCCAGCAGCCAAGAACCGGACAGGCCGATCCAGCCCCAGCATTTT
TRBV2	many	.	TRBJ2-2	14	CANSPTSPTGELFF	TGTGCCAACTCCCCGACAAGCCCCACCGGGGAGCTGTTTTTT
TRBV20-1	.	TRBD2	TRBJ2-1	15	CSAPQLAGEGNQQFF	TGCAGTGCTCCCCAACTAGCGGGGGAAGGCAATCAGCAGTTCTTC
TRBV10-2	few	TRBD1	TRBJ2-3	15	CASSFTGQGTDTQYF	TGCGCCAGCAGTTTTACGGGACAGGGCACAGATACGCAGTATTTT
TRBV27	many	.	TRBJ1-2	13	CASRLGINYGYTF	TGTGCCAGCAGACTGGGTATCAACTATGGCTACACCTTC
TRBV6-2/TRBV6-3	.	.	TRBJ1-5	13	CSSTGFGNQPQHF	TGTTCCAGCACAGGTTTCGGCAATCAGCCCCAGCATTTT
TRBV12-3/TRBV12-4	.	TRBD1	TRBJ1-5	14	CASSRQGGYQPQHF	TGTGCCAGCAGTAGACAGGGCGGCTATCAGCCCCAGCATTTT
TRBV4-1	many	.	TRBJ2-7	15	CASSLEGDTSYEQYF	TGCGCCAGCAGCCTTGAGGGGGACACATCCTACGAGCAGTACTTC
TRBV3-1	.	TRBD2	TRBJ2-7	15	CASSTTSGGIYEQYF	TGTGCCAGCAGCACGACTAGCGGTGGTATCTACGAGCAGTACTTC
TRBV6-1	large	.	TRBJ1-5	15	CASRSLLGGGQPQHF	TGTGCCAGCAGAAGTTTATTGGGGGGAGGCCAGCCCCAGCATTTT
TRBV30	.	.	TRBJ1-3	13	CAWGLSSGNTIYF	TGTGCCTGGGGCCTTAGCTCTGGAAACACCATATATTTT
TRBV11-1	few	.	TRBJ2-6	13	CASSLYGANVLTF	TGTGCCAGCAGCTTATATGGGGCCAACGTCCTGACTTTC
TRBV4-3	.	.	TRBJ2-3	17	CASSQETSRRLTDKQYF	TGCGCCAGCAGCCAAGAAACATCCCGACGGCTTACAGATAAGCAGTATTTT
TRBV27	many	TRBD1	TRBJ2-1	16	CASSLRRGRPGDEQFF	TGTGCCAGCAGTTTAAGAAGGGGGCGCCCCGGCGATGAGCAGTTCTTC
TRBV6-2/TRBV6-3	many	.	TRBJ2-1	12	CASSYSVNEQFF	TGTGCCAGCAGTTATTCTGTCAATGAGCAGTTCTTC
TRBV7-9	many	.	TRBJ1-1	14	CASKQGLTNTEAFF	TGTGCCAGCAAACAGGGACTTACGAACACTGAAGCTTTCTTT
TRBV6-2/TRBV6-3	many	TRBD2	TRBJ2-2	16	CASSYLPSGNTGELFF	TGTGCCAGCAGTTACCTTCCTAGCGGGAACACCGGGGAGCTGTTTTTT
TRBV29-1	many	.	TRBJ2-5	13	CSVPRDVQETQYF	TGCAGCGTTCCCCGGGATGTCCAAGAGACCCAGTACTTC
TRBV7-2	many	TRBD2	TRBJ2-3	14	CASSVGLAADTQYF	TGTGCCAGCAGCGTGGGACTAGCAGCAGATACGCAGTATTTT
TRBV28	many	.	TRBJ2-7	11	CATQSSYEQYF	TGTGCCACCCAAAGCTCCTACGAGCAGTACTTC
TRBV5-1	many	TRBD1	TRBJ2-7	15	CASSVTGQGRYEQYF	TGCGCCAGCAGCGTAACCGGACAGGGTCGCTACGAGCAGTACTTC
TRBV2	many	.	TRBJ1-1	14	CASSPDLGDTEAFF	TGTGCCAGCAGTCCGGACTTAGGGGACACTGAAGCTTTCTTT
TRBV20-1	many	TRBD2	TRBJ2-7	12	CSAPSGGYEQYF	TGCAGTGCTCCCTCGGGAGGGTACGAGCAGTACTTC
TRBV29-1	.	.	TRBJ1-3	14	CSVLLGNSGNTIYF	TGCAGCGTTCTCCTAGGGAACTCTGGAAACACCATATATTTT
TRBV18	many	.	TRBJ2-7	14	CASSPLQAVYEQYF	TGTGCCAGCTCACCTCTACAGGCCGTCTACGAGCAGTACTTC
TRBV28	many	TRBD1	TRBJ1-2	17	CASSRLTGGSVGYGYTF	TGTGCCAGCAGTCGCTTAACAGGGGGCAGTGTGGGGTATGGCTACACCTTC
TRBV29-1	many	TRBD1	TRBJ2-7	13	CSVMTGGVNEQYF	TGCAGCGTTATGACAGGGGGCGTGAACGAGCAGTACTTC